This entry lists 21 T cell receptor beta chains sequenced from one sample in a study of blood T cell repertoires in COVID-19. TCRdb's table, derived via immunoSEQ multiplex PCR, lists solely in-frame clones and lacks some. The repertoire includes 180,000 or so clones, approximately 85% of them detected once, and approximately 8% sits in the top ten. Sequencing was performed on peripheral blood. Receptors originate from a woman aged 60-75 years with acute or convalescent COVID-19.

As concerns this clone: The same CDR3 arises from other DNA sequences in this sample as well. The chain couples TRBV12-3 or TRBV12-4 to TRBJ1-2; 7 bases match TRBD1. V lost 6 bases to trimming and J lost 2 bases; unmatched junction nucleotides: 3. The CDR3 length is 13 residues. CDR3 in DNA: TGTGCCAGCAGCCTGGGACAGAACTATGGCTACACCTTC. Its protein product is CASSLGQNYGYTF.

The chain joins TRBV5-1 to TRBJ2-1; D gene unclear. Germline CDR1 and CDR2: SGHRS and YFSETQ. The CDR3 loop spans 13 amino acids. V gave up 6 bases and J gave up 0 bases, with 7 bases separating them. The CDR3 DNA follows: TGCGCCAGCACCTATAGCTCCTACAATGAGCAGTTCTTC. Amino acids: CASTYSSYNEQFF.

This rearrangement joins TRBV12-3 or TRBV12-4 to TRBJ2-5, with TRBD2 identical over 7 bases. The CDR3 runs 13 residues. J gave up 5 bases and V 4 bases, and 4 bases lay outside the gene matches. The CDR3 coding sequence is TGTGCCAGCAGTTGGGCCGGGGGGGAGACCCAGTACTTC. Protein: CASSWAGGETQYF.

This clone was found once. The chain links TRBV5-1 to TRBJ1-1; D uncertain. CDR1 is SGHRS, CDR2 YFSETQ, per germline. Trimming cost V 2 bases and J 1 base, with 9 bases left between them. This CDR3 comprises 14 residues. The CDR3 DNA is TGCGCCAGCAGCTTAGGAGACCCGAACACTGAAGCTTTCTTT. It specifies CASSLGDPNTEAFF.

The CDR3 DNA is TGTGCCAGCAGTTACGGCAGGGGCAATTCACCCCTCCACTTT. The encoded protein is CASSYGRGNSPLHF. The chain employs TRBV6-5 and TRBJ1-6; possibly TRBD1 for D (6 bases). Trimming stripped 2 bases from V and 7 bases from J, with 9 bases between. Germline CDR1 is MNHEY and CDR2 is SVGAGI. The CDR3 sequence is 14 residues long.

This chain uses TRBV18 with TRBJ2-4; 12 bases match TRBD1. The ends lost 2 bases at V and 8 bases at J; junction bases unmatched: 7. Germline lookup yields CDR1 KGHSH and CDR2 LQKENI. The CDR3 totals 16 residues. The CDR3 loop reads CASSPKGTGGRDIQYF. CDR3 bases: TGTGCCAGCTCACCAAAGGGGACAGGGGGCCGAGACATTCAGTACTTC.

The chain recombines TRBV19 with TRBJ1-5, with D possibly being TRBD1 (5 bases). Germline V gene sequence: CDR1 LNHDA, CDR2 SQIVND (reference sequence). V shed 5 bases and J shed 0 bases, with 11 bases lying between them. The CDR3 contains 15 residues. CDR3 in amino acids: CASSPAGNSNQPQHF. As DNA, the CDR3 is TGTGCCAGTAGTCCCGCAGGGAATAGCAATCAGCCCCAGCATTTT.

This clone showed up just once. The chain couples TRBV9 to TRBJ2-1; 7 bases align to TRBD2. This CDR3 comprises 16 residues. CDR1 is SGDLS and CDR2 is YYNGEE in the germline V gene. V lost 0 bases to trimming and J lost 10 bases; unmatched junction nucleotides: 13. CDR3 in amino acids: CASSVVFAGALEEQFF. The CDR3 DNA reads as TGTGCCAGCAGCGTAGTGTTCGCGGGAGCCCTCGAGGAGCAGTTCTTC.

DNA for the CDR3: TGTGCCAGCAGTTTGCCAGGGGCGAACACTGAAGCTTTCTTT. Amino acid sequence: CASSLPGANTEAFF. This chain links TRBV28 with TRBJ1-1; tentatively, D is TRBD1 (6 bases). CDR1 and CDR2 (germline): MDHEN, SYDVKM. The V end lost 3 bases, the J end lost 1 base, and 9 bases lay between the germline ends. The CDR3 runs to 14 residues.

The chain is built from TRBV25-1 and TRBJ1-2; D may be TRBD1 (5 bases). Between the trimmed V and J ends, which lost 8 bases and 3 bases, there was a span of 10 bases. The germline V gene encodes CDR1 MGHDK and CDR2 SYGVNS. The CDR3 covers 12 residues. CDR3 nucleotides: TGTGCCAGCTACGACAGTTACTATGGCTACACCTTC. This sequence encodes CASYDSYYGYTF.

V and J are TRBV6-5 and TRBJ2-2; TRBD2 matches at 12 bases. CDR1 MNHEY and CDR2 SVGAGI come from the germline V gene. Trimming took 6 bases from V and 4 from J; bases not matched to a gene: 3. This CDR3 has 15 amino acids. CDR3 sequence reads: CASRTSGSITGELFF. DNA for the CDR3: TGTGCCAGCAGGACTAGCGGGAGTATCACCGGGGAGCTGTTTTTT.

The V and J genes are TRBV3-1 (or the pseudogene TRBV3-2) and TRBJ2-5; D ambiguous. Germline V lookup: CDR1 LGHDT, CDR2 YNNKEL (reference sequence). Deletions cut 0 bases from V and 1 base from J, with 9 bases between. This CDR3 is 15 amino acids long. This chain's CDR3 is CASSQDPALQETQYF. CDR3 sequence (DNA): TGTGCCAGCAGCCAAGATCCCGCGCTCCAAGAGACCCAGTACTTC.

In its sample, this clone was seen once. The J gene is TRBJ2-7, the V gene TRBV3-1 (or the pseudogene TRBV3-2); D might be TRBD2 (5 bases). The CDR3 is 12 residues long. The germline V gene has CDR1 LGHDT and CDR2 YNNKEL (reference sequence). V lost 1 base to trimming and J lost 6 bases, with 7 bases between them. The CDR3 region is CASSQGRGEQYF. DNA of the CDR3: TGTGCCAGCAGCCAAGGCCGGGGCGAGCAGTACTTC.

This chain joins TRBV19 and TRBJ2-7; 12 bases fit TRBD2. CDR1 is LNHDA, CDR2 SQIVND, per germline (reference sequence). The V and J ends lost 3 bases and 6 bases, in that order; junction bases with no gene match: 9. There are 16 residues in the CDR3. The CDR3 DNA reads TGTGCCAGTAGTATTCGACGACCGACTAGCGGGAGCGAGCAGTACTTC. Translation: CASSIRRPTSGSEQYF. The variable domain in full, with the rest retrieved from reference TRBV19 and TRBJ2-7, is DGGITQSPKYLFRKEGQNVTLSCEQNLNHDAMYWYRQDPGQGLRLIYYSQIVNDFQKGDIAEGYSVSREKKESFPLTVTSAQKNPTAFYLCASSIRRPTSGSEQYFGPGTRLTVT.

The rearrangement uses TRBV5-1 and TRBJ2-2; D may be TRBD2 (6 bases). The CDR3 consists of 16 residues. V was cut by 1 base and J by 1 base, with 11 bases left in between. Germline V gene sequence: CDR1 SGHRS, CDR2 YFSETQ. The CDR3 loop is CASSLTGTRNTGELFF. Written as DNA, the CDR3 is TGCGCCAGCAGCTTGACCGGGACTCGGAACACCGGGGAGCTGTTTTTT.

This clone was detected a few times. The chain has TRBV5-4 and TRBJ2-7; D perhaps matches TRBD1 (6 bases). Germline CDR1 SGHNT, CDR2 YYREEE (reference sequence). V was trimmed by 2 bases and J by 4 bases, leaving 16 bases between them. The CDR3 length is 15 residues. The CDR3 region has the DNA TGTGCCAGCAGCTTAGGGGGAGCGAGCCTTTACGAGCAGTACGTC. Protein: CASSLGGASLYEQYV.

The chain links TRBV5-1 to TRBJ2-1; unclear D gene. This CDR3 has 12 residues. V lost 4 bases to trimming and J lost 1 base, with 3 bases between them. The germline gives CDR1 SGHRS, CDR2 YFSETQ. In DNA form, the CDR3 reads TGCGCCAGCAGCCAGTCCTACAATGAGCAGTTCTTC. Encoded protein: CASSQSYNEQFF.

The gene calls are TRBV2 and TRBJ1-2, with D perhaps TRBD1 (5 bases). The CDR3 loop spans 15 amino acids. The V and J ends lost 0 bases and 5 bases respectively, with 13 bases between them. Germline V gene sequence: CDR1 SNHLY, CDR2 FYNNEI. CDR3 bases: TGTGCCAGCAGTGAAGCGCCCCAGGGTCGGTATGGCTACACCTTC. This translates into CASSEAPQGRYGYTF.

With respect to this clone: One end of the junction fails to match germline, which may point to a read error. V gene TRBV7-7 combines with J gene TRBJ2-3; TRBD2 matches 9 bases. Germline V CDR1 and CDR2: SSHAT, FNYEAQ (reference sequence). The CDR3 consists of 14 residues. The CDR3 loop reads CASSSGLASDTQYF. The CDR3, as DNA: TGTGCTAGCAGCTCGGGACTAGCATCAGATACGCAGTATTTT.

The chain recombines TRBV19 with TRBJ1-4, with D unclear. Germline values: CDR1 LNHDA, CDR2 SQIVND (reference sequence). This CDR3 is 13 amino acids long. The V gene lost 5 bases and the J gene lost 8 bases, with 12 bases spanning the gap. The DNA of the CDR3 is TGTGCCAGTAGTCTCAATGGACTCGAAAAACTGTTTTTT. Its translation: CASSLNGLEKLFF.

CDR3 residues: CASSPPGHLNTEAFF. CDR3 DNA: TGTGCCAGCAGTCCTCCGGGACACCTGAACACTGAAGCTTTCTTT. This sequence joins TRBV7-9 and TRBJ1-1, with a weak D call TRBD1 (6 bases). Per germline, CDR1 SEHNR and CDR2 FQNEAQ (reference sequence). The CDR3 runs to 15 residues. V gave up 6 bases and J gave up 0 bases, with 14 bases separating them.